This T cell receptor (beta chain) came from a study of OX40 agonist ivuxolimab in advanced cancers. Study-wide context: Previous treatment with anti-PD-1, anti-PD-L1 or anti-CTLA-4 therapy was allowed; approximately 40% had received some.

Unmatched junction bases numbered 6, after V lost 6 bases and J lost 0 bases. The germline V gene encodes CDR1 SGHRS and CDR2 YFSETQ. This CDR3 contains 15 residues. TCRdb keeps only in-frame clones here, not all; method: immunoSEQ multiplex PCR. Among 60,000 to 70,000 clones listed, 86% were seen once. This chain joins TRBV5-1 and TRBJ2-3, with TRBD2 matching 8 bases. The sample consisted of CD4+ or CD8+ T cells sorted from blood, taken in a trial of the OX40 agonist ivuxolimab. This clonotype was sampled from an adult with an advanced solid tumor such as melanoma, head and neck, liver or kidney cancer. In DNA form, the CDR3 reads TGCGCCAGCACCGAGAGCGGGAGTAGCACAGATACGCAGTATTTT. It yields the protein CASTESGSSTDTQYF.